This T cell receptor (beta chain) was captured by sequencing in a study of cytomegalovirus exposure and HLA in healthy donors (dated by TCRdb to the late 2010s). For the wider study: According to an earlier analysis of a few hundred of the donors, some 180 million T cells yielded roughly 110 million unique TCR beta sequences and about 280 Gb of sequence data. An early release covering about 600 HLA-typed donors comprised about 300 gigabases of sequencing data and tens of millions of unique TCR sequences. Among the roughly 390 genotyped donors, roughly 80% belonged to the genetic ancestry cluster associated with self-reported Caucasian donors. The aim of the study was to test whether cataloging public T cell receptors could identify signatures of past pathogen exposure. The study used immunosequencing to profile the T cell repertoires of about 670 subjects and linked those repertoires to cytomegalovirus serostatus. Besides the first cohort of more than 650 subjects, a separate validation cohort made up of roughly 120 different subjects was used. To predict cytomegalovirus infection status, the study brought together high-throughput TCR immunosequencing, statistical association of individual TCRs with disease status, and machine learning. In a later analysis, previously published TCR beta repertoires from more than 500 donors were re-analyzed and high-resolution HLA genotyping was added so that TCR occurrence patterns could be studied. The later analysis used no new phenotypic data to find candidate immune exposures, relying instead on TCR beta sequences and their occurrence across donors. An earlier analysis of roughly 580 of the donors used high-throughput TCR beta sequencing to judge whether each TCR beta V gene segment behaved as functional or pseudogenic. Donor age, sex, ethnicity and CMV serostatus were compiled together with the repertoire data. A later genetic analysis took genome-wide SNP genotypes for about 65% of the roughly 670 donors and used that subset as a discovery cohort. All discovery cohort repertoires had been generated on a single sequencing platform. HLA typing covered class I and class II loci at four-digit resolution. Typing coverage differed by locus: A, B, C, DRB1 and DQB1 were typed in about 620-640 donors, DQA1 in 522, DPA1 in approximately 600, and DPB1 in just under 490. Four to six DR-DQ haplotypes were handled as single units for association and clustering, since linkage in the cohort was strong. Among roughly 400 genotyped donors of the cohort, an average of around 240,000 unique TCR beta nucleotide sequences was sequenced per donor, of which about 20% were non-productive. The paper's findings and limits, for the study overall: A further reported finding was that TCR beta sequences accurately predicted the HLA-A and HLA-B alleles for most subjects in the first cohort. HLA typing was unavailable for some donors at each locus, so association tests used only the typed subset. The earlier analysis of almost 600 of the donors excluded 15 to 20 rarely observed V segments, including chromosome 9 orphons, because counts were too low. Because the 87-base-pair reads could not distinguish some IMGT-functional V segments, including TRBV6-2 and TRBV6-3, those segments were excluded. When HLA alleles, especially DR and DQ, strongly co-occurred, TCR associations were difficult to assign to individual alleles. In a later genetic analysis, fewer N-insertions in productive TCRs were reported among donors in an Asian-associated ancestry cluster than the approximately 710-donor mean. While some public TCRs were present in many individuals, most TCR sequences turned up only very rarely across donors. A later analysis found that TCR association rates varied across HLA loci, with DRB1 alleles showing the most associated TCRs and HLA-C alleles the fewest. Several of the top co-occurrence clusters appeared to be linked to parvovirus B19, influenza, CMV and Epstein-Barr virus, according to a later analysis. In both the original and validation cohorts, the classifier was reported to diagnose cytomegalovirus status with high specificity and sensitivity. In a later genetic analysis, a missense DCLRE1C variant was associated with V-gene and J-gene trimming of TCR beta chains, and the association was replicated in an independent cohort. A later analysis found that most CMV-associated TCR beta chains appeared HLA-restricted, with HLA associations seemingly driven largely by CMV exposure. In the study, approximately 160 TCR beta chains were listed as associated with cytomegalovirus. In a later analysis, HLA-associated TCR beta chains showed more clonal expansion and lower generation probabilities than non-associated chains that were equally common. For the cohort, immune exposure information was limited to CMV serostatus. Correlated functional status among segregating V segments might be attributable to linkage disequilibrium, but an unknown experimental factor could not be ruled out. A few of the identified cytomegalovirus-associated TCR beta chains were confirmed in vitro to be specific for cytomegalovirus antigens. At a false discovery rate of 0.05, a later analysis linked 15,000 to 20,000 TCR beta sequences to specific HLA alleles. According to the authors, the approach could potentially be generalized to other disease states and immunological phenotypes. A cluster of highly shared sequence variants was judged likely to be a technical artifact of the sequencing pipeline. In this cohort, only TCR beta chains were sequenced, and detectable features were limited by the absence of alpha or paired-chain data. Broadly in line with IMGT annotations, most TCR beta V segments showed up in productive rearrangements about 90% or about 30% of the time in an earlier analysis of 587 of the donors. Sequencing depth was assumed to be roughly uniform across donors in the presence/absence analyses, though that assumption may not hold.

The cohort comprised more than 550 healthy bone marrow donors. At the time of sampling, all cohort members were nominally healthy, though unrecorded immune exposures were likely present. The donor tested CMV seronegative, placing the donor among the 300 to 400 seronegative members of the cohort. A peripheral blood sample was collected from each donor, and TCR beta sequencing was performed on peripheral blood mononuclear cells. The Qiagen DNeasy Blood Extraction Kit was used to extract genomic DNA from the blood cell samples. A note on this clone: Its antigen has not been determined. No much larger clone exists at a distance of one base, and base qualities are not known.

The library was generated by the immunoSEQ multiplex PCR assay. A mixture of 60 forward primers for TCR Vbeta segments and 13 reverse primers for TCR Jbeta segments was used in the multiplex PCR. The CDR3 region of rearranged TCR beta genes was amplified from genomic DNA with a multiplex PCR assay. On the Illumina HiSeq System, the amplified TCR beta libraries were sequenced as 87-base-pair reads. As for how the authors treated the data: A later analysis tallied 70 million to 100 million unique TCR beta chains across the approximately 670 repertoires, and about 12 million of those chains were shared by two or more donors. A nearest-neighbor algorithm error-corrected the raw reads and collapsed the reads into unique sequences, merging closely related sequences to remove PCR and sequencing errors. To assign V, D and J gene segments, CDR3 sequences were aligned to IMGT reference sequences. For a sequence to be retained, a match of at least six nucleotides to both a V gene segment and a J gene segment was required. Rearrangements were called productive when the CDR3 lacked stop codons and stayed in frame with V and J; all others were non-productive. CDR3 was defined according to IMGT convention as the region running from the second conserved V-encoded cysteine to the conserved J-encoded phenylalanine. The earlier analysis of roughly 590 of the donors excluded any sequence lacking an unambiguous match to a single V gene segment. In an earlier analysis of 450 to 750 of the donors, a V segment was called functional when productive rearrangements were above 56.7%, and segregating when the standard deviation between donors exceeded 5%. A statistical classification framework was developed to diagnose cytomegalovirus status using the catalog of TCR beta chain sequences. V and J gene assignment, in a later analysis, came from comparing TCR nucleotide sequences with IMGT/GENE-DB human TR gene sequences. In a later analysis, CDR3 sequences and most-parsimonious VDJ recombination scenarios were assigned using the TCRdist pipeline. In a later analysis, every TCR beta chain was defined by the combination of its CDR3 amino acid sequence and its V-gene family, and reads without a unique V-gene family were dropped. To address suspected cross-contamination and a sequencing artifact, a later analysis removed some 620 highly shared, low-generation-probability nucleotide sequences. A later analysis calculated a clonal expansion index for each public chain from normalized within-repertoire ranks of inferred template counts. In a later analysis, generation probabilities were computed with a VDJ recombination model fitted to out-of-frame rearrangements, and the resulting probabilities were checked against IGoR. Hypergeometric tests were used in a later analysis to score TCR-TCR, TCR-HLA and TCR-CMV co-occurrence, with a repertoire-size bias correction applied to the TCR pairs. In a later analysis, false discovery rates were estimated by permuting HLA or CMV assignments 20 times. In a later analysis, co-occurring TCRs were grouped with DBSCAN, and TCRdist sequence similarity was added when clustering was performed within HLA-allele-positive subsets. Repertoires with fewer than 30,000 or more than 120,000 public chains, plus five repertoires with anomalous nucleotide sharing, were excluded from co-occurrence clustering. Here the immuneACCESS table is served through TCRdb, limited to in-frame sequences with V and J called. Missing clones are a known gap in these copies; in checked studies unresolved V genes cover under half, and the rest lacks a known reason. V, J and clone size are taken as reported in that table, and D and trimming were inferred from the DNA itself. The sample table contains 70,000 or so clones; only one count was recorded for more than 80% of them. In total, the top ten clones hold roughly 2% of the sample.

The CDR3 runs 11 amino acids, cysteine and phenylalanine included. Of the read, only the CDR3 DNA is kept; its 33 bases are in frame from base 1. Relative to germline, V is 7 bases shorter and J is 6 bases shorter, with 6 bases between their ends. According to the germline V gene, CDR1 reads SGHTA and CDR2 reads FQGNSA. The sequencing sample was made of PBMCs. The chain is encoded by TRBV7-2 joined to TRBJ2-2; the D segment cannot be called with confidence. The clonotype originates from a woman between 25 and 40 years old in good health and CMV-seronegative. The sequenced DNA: TGTGCCAGCAACGCAGCCGGGGAGCTGTTTTTT. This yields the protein CASNAAGELFF. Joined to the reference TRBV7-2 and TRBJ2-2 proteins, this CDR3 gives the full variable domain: GAGVSQSPSNKVTEKGKDVELRCDPISGHTALYWYRQSLGQGLEFLIYFQGNSAPDKSGLPSDRFSAERTGGSVSTLTIQRTQQEDSAVYLCASNAAGELFFGEGSRLTVL.